Reported below is one T cell receptor (beta chain). The entry originates in a study of spatial heterogeneity in lung cancer. TCRdb re-called the 5' RACE reads through MiXCR, storing one row per CDR3 protein. Of about 1,600 distinct CDR3 sequences in the sample, about 28% are singletons; the top ten hold around 50%. Time point here: sample taken at primary tumor resection. Whole RNA came from tumor, nontumor lung or frozen PBMC and was sequenced without being sorted. The receptor's source is a male donor with early-stage non-small cell lung cancer. The sample was PBMCs, taken at surgery.

The DNA for the CDR3 is TGTGCCAGCAGTCCGTCCTTCGGGGCCCATAATGAAAAACTGTTTTTT. It yields the protein CASSPSFGAHNEKLFF. The rearrangement links TRBV12-3 or TRBV12-4 to TRBJ1-4; D might be TRBD1 (5 bases). This CDR3 spans 16 amino acids. Trimming removed 5 bases from V and 4 bases from J, with 17 bases in between.